Shown below are 11 T cell receptor beta chains from a single sample sequenced in a study of blood T cell repertoires in COVID-19. TCRdb's copy holds only in-frame clones and misses some; the assay was immunoSEQ multiplex PCR. The sample includes 250,000 to 300,000 clones, 88% seen only once; the top ten take 11%. The material sequenced was peripheral blood. The receptors shown here come from a woman under 40 with COVID-19, enrolled during active disease.

The V call is TRBV24-1, the J call TRBJ2-2; 11 nucleotides align to TRBD2. There are 18 residues in the CDR3. Germline values: CDR1 KGHDR, CDR2 SFDVKD. The V gene end was trimmed by 0 bases and the J gene end by 3 bases; junction bases not matched to a gene: 5. CDR3 in DNA: TGTGCCACCAGTGATTTGGTTGGTAGCGGGAGGGACACCGGGGAGCTGTTTTTT. Its translation is CATSDLVGSGRDTGELFF.

V is TRBV7-2 and J is TRBJ2-7, with TRBD1 as a possible D gene (8 bases). Germline V lookup: CDR1 SGHTA, CDR2 FQGNSA. The CDR3 consists of 15 residues. Deletions cut 2 bases from V and 5 bases from J, with 16 bases between. CDR3 nucleotides: TGTGCCAGCAGCTTATGGGACAGGACTAGGGACGAGCAGTACTTC. Its translation is CASSLWDRTRDEQYF.

The V gene is TRBV19, the J gene TRBJ2-1, with TRBD2 matching over 7 bases. The V gene's germline CDR1 is LNHDA and CDR2 SQIVND (reference sequence). Losses at the gene ends were 7 bases for V and 8 bases for J; bases not matched to a gene: 14. CDR3 size: 15 residues. CDR3 sequence: CASTQGQGGIDEQFF. The DNA of the CDR3 is TGTGCCAGTACCCAGGGTCAGGGAGGGATTGATGAGCAGTTCTTC.

The J gene is TRBJ2-7, the V gene TRBV30; 7 positions match TRBD2. Unmatched junction bases numbered 10, after V lost 5 bases and J lost 6 bases. Germline values: CDR1 GTSNPN, CDR2 SVGIG (reference sequence). The CDR3 has 13 residues. CDR3 nucleotides: TGTGCCTGGGGTCAGACGGGAGGAGGCGAGCAGTACTTC. Amino acids: CAWGQTGGGEQYF. Supplemented by reference TRBV30 and TRBJ2-7, the full variable domain reads SQTIHQWPATLVQPVGSPLSLECTVEGTSNPNLYWYRQAAGRGLQLLFYSVGIGQISSEVPQNLSASRPQDRQFILSSKKLLLSDSGFYLCAWGQTGGGEQYFGPGTRLTVT.

The genes are TRBV6-2 or TRBV6-3 and TRBJ2-3, with D perhaps TRBD1 (6 bases). V shed 2 bases and J shed 2 bases, with 11 bases lying between them. The CDR3 has 15 residues. Germline CDR1 reads MNHEY; CDR2 reads SVGEGT. CDR3 nucleotide sequence: TGTGCCAGCAGTTACGGGCAGGGGAACACAGATACGCAGTATTTT. It yields the protein CASSYGQGNTDTQYF.

CDR3 DNA: TGTGCCAGCAGCCGGACACTGAGCTCCTACGAGCAGTACTTC. As protein: CASSRTLSSYEQYF. The rearrangement uses TRBV7-2 and TRBJ2-7; TRBD1 might be the D (5 bases). The CDR3 runs to 14 residues. Trimming took 5 bases from V and 0 from J, leaving 11 bases between them. Germline lookup yields CDR1 SGHTA and CDR2 FQGNSA.

V and J are TRBV19 and TRBJ2-3; no clear D. This CDR3 is 14 amino acids long. V lost 2 bases, J lost 4 bases, and 10 bases lay in between. In germline, CDR1 is LNHDA, CDR2 SQIVND (reference sequence). This CDR3 is CASSIPTGSDTQYF. For the CDR3, the DNA is TGTGCCAGTAGTATACCCACCGGGTCAGATACGCAGTATTTT. The whole variable domain, filled in from reference TRBV19 and TRBJ2-3, reads DGGITQSPKYLFRKEGQNVTLSCEQNLNHDAMYWYRQDPGQGLRLIYYSQIVNDFQKGDIAEGYSVSREKKESFPLTVTSAQKNPTAFYLCASSIPTGSDTQYFGPGTRLTVL.

The chain employs TRBV12-3 or TRBV12-4 and TRBJ2-1, with 8 bases identical to TRBD2. The CDR3 is made up of 13 amino acids. The trim removed 7 bases at V and 7 bases at J, leaving 6 bases unmatched. CDR3 loop: CASTPGRGNEQFF. DNA for the CDR3: TGTGCCAGCACCCCCGGGAGGGGAAATGAGCAGTTCTTC.

The chain couples TRBV7-2 to TRBJ2-7, with 14 bases lining up with TRBD2. Germline lookup yields CDR1 SGHTA and CDR2 FQGNSA. The CDR3 has 15 amino acids. V lost 5 bases to trimming and J lost 5 bases; unmatched junction nucleotides: 5. This CDR3 is CASSPGLAGAHEQYF. The DNA of the CDR3 is TGTGCCAGCAGCCCGGGACTAGCGGGAGCCCACGAGCAGTACTTC.

This clone was recorded only once. The chain uses TRBV7-9 and TRBJ2-5, with D possibly TRBD1 on 5 matching bases. Germline values: CDR1 SEHNR, CDR2 FQNEAQ (reference sequence). This CDR3 spans 14 amino acids. Trimming removed 3 bases from V and 5 bases from J, with 13 bases in between. The CDR3 DNA reads TGTGCCAGCAGCTTGAGTCTGGGGCGTGAGACCCAGTACTTC. It translates to CASSLSLGRETQYF.

This chain joins TRBV2 and TRBJ2-7; D is unresolved. CDR3 size: 14 residues. The V end was cut by 3 bases, the J end by 3 bases, with 12 bases between. CDR1 is SNHLY and CDR2 is FYNNEI in the germline V gene. In nucleotides, the CDR3 is TGTGCCAGCAGTGAGGGCTATTACCACTACGAGCAGTACTTC. Translating it yields CASSEGYYHYEQYF.